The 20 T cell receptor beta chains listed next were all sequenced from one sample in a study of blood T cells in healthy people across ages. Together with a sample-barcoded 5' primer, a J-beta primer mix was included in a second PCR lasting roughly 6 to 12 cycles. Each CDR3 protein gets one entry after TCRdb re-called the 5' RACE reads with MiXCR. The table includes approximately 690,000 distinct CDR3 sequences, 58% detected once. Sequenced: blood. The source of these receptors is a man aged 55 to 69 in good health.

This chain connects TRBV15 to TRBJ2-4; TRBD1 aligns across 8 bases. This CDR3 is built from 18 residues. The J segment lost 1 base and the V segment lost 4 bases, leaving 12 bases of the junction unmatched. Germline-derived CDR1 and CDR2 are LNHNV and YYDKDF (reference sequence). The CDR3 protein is CATSTRLPQGAAKNIQYF. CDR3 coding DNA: TGTGCCACCAGCACCCGACTCCCTCAGGGGGCGGCCAAAAACATTCAGTACTTC.

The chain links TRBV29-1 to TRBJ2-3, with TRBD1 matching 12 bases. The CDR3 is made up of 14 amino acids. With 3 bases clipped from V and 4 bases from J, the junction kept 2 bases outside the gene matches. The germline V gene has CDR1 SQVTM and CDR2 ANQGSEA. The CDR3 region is CSVDGTGGADTQYF. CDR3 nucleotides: TGCAGCGTTGATGGGACAGGGGGCGCAGATACGCAGTATTTT.

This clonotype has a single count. The CDR3 reads CASSLTRQGDPGYTF. The CDR3 nucleotides are TGTGCCAGCAGTTTGACTAGACAGGGGGACCCTGGCTACACCTTC. V usage is TRBV12-3 or TRBV12-4 and J usage is TRBJ1-2; 9 bases line up with TRBD1. The junction had 9 bases not matched to a gene; V was cut back by 3 bases and J by 7 bases. The CDR3 runs 15 residues.

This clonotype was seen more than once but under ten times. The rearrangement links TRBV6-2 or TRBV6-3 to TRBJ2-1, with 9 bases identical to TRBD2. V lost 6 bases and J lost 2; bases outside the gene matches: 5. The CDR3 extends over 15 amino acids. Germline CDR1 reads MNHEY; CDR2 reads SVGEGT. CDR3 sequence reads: CASSLLAGPYNEQFF. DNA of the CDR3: TGTGCCAGCAGCCTCCTAGCGGGGCCCTACAATGAGCAGTTCTTC.

Here the CDR3 DNA reads TGTGCCAGCAGCCAAGACTCCCCCACGTACCCGAGTGAAAAACTGTTTTTT. Its translation: CASSQDSPTYPSEKLFF. V usage is TRBV14 and J usage is TRBJ1-4; the D is unclear. The CDR3 length is 17 residues. CDR1 and CDR2 (germline): SGHDN, FVKESK. V lost 0 bases, J lost 7 bases, and 18 bases lay in between.

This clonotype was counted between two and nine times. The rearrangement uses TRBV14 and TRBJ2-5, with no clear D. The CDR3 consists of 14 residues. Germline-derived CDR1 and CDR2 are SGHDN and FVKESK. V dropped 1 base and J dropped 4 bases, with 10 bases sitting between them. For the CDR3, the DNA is TGTGCCAGCAGCCAAGCATGGGGAAGAGAGACCCAGTACTTC. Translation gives CASSQAWGRETQYF.

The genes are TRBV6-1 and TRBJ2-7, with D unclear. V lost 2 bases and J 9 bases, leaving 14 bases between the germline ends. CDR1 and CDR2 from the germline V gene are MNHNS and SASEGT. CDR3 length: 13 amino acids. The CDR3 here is CASSEMVVAWQYF. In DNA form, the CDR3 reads TGTGCCAGCAGTGAAATGGTTGTGGCGTGGCAGTACTTC.

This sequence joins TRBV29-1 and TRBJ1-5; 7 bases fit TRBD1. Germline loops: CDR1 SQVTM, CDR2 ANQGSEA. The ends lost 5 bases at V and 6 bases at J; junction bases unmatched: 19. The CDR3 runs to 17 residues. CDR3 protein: CSVQYPGQRTSSQPQHF. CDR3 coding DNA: TGCAGCGTTCAATATCCGGGACAGCGGACCTCCAGTCAGCCCCAGCATTTT. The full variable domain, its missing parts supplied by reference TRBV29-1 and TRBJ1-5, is SAVISQKPSRDICQRGTSLTIQCQVDSQVTMMFWYRQQPGQSLTLIATANQGSEATYESGFVIDKFPISRPNLTFSTLTVSNMSPEDSSIYLCSVQYPGQRTSSQPQHFGDGTRLSIL.

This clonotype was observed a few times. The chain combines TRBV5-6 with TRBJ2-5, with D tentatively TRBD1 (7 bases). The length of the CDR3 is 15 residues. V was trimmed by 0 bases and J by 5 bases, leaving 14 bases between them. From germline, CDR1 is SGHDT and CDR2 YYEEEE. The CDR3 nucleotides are TGTGCCAGCAGCTTGGTCAGGGGGGCACGGGAGACCCAGTACTTC. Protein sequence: CASSLVRGARETQYF.

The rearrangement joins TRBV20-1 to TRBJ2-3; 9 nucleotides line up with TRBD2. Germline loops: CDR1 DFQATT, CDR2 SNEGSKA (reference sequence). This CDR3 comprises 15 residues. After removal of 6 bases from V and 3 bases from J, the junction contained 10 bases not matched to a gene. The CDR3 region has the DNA TGCAGTGCCGAAGATCTAGCGGGGTGGACAGATACGCAGTATTTT. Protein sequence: CSAEDLAGWTDTQYF.

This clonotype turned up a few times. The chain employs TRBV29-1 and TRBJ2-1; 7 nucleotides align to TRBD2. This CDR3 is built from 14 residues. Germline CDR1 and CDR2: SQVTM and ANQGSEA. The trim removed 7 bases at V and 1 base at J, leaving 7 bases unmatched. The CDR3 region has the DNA TGCAGCGCCATCGGGGGGAGGTCCTACAATGAGCAGTTCTTC. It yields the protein CSAIGGRSYNEQFF.

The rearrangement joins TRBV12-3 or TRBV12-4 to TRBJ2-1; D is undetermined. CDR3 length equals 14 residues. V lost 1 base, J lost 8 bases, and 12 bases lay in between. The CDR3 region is CASSLELGTDEQFF. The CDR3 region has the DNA TGTGCCAGCAGTTTAGAATTGGGTACCGATGAGCAGTTCTTC.

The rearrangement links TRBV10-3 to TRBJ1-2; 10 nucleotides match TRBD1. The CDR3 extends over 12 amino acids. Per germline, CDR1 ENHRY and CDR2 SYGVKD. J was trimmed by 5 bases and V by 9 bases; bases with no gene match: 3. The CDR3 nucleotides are TGTGCCATTACGGACAGGGGGTATGGCTACACCTTC. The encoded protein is CAITDRGYGYTF.

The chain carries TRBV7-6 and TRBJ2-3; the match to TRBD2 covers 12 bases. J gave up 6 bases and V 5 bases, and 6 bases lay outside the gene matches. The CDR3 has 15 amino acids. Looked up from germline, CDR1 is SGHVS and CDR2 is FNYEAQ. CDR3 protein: CASSPRTSGADTQYF. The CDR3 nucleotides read TGTGCCAGCAGCCCAAGGACTAGCGGGGCGGATACGCAGTATTTT.

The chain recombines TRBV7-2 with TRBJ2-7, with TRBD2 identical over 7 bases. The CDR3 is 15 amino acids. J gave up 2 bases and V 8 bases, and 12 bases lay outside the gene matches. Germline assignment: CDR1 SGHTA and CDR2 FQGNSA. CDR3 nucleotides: TGTGCCAGCCGCCGGGTACCTAGCGGTGCCTACGAGCAGTACTTC. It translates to CASRRVPSGAYEQYF.

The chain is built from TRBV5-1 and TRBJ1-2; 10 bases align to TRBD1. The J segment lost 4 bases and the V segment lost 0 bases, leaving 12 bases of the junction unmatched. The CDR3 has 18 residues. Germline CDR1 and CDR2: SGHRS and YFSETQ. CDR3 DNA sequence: TGCGCCAGCAGCTTGGTTCCGAGACAGGGGGCGAGGGCCTATGGCTACACCTTC. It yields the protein CASSLVPRQGARAYGYTF.

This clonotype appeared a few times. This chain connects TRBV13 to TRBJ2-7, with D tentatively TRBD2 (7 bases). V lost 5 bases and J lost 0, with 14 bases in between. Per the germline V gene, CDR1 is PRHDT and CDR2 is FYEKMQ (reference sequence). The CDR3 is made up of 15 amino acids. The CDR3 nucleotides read TGTGCCAGCAGCCTTGGGCGGGGGCCCTCCTACGAGCAGTACTTC. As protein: CASSLGRGPSYEQYF.

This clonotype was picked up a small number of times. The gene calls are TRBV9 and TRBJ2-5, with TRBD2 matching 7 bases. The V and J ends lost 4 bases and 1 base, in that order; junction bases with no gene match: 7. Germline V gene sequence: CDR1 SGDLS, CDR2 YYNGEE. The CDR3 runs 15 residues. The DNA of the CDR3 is TGTGCCAGCAGCTTCGGAGCGGGGTTCCAAGAGACCCAGTACTTC. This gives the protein CASSFGAGFQETQYF.

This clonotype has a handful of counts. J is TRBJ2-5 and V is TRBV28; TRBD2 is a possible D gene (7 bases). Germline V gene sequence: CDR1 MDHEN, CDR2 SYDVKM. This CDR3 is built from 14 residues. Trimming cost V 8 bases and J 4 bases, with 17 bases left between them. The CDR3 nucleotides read TGTGCCAGCGTAGGGGGGGCGCGGCGAGAGACCCAGTACTTC. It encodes CASVGGARRETQYF.

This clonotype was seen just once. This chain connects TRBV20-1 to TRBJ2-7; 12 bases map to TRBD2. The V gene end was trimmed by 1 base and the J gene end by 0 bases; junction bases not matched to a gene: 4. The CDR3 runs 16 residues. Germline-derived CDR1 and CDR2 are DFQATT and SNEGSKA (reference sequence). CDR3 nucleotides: TGCAGTGCTAGAGGAGGGACTAGCGGGTACTCCTACGAGCAGTACTTC. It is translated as CSARGGTSGYSYEQYF.